Each of the 6 T cell receptor beta chains below was sequenced from the same sample in a study of cytomegalovirus exposure and HLA in healthy donors. The PCR used 60 Vbeta and 13 Jbeta primers. Clones were read by immunoSEQ multiplex PCR, and TCRdb kept only the in-frame ones, dropping some. The sample yields over 75,000 clones, about 66% seen once. The sample consisted of PBMCs. These receptors came from a man aged 25-45 years in good health and CMV-seronegative.

Only one count was recorded for this clone. V gene TRBV28 combines with J gene TRBJ1-5; a possible D gene is TRBD1 (6 bases). Germline V gene sequence: CDR1 MDHEN, CDR2 SYDVKM. Trimming pared 9 bases from V and 1 base from J, leaving 13 bases between. This CDR3 has 14 amino acids. The CDR3 sequence: CASGGGLSNQPQHF. CDR3 bases: TGTGCCAGTGGGGGGGGGCTCAGCAATCAGCCCCAGCATTTT.

The rearrangement uses TRBV5-1 and TRBJ2-5; the match to TRBD1 covers 11 bases. The CDR3 runs 16 residues. Germline trimming cut 5 bases from V and 2 bases from J; bases unmatched to any gene: 8. In germline, CDR1 is SGHRS, CDR2 YFSETQ. CDR3 residues: CASRAGTGGGQETQYF. The CDR3 DNA sequence: TGCGCCAGCAGGGCCGGGACAGGGGGTGGGCAAGAGACCCAGTACTTC.

The V gene is TRBV29-1, the J gene TRBJ1-4, with D hard to call. The CDR3 loop spans 12 amino acids. Germline V gives CDR1 SQVTM, CDR2 ANQGSEA. V gave up 4 bases and J gave up 2 bases, with 5 bases separating them. CDR3 amino acids: CSVGETNEKLFF. The CDR3 DNA reads TGCAGCGTTGGGGAGACTAATGAAAAACTGTTTTTT.

V and J are TRBV5-4 and TRBJ2-3; 8 bases fit TRBD2. The CDR3 runs 16 residues. The J segment lost 0 bases and the V segment lost 4 bases, leaving 7 bases of the junction unmatched. Germline CDR1 is SGHNT and CDR2 is YYREEE (reference sequence). This chain's CDR3 is CASSPVGGGSTDTQYF. CDR3 in DNA: TGTGCCAGCAGCCCAGTCGGGGGGGGCAGCACAGATACGCAGTATTTT.

This chain joins TRBV30 and TRBJ1-1, with D maybe TRBD1 (6 bases). The V gene's germline CDR1 is GTSNPN and CDR2 SVGIG (reference sequence). The V end lost 5 bases, the J end lost 5 bases, and 12 bases lay between the germline ends. The CDR3 covers 12 residues. CDR3 coding DNA: TGTGCCTGGTACAGGGTGGGGACTGAAGCTTTCTTT. This codes for CAWYRVGTEAFF.

This clone was observed a handful of times. The genes are TRBV2 and TRBJ1-5; 11 positions match TRBD1. The CDR3 contains 15 residues. V shed 6 bases, J shed 2 bases, and the junction held 3 bases outside the gene matches. Germline V CDR1 and CDR2: SNHLY, FYNNEI. CDR3 loop: CASRGQGAGNQPQHF. The CDR3 DNA is TGTGCCAGCAGAGGACAGGGGGCAGGCAATCAGCCCCAGCATTTT.